Listed below are T cell receptor beta chains from one sample, sequenced in a study of T cells in Graves' hyperthyroidism and ophthalmopathy. TCRdb itself ran the multiplex PCR reads through MiXCR, one entry per CDR3 protein. Counted here are around 800,000 distinct CDR3 sequences, about two fifths occurring once; the ten biggest clones make up 8.9%. The sample was blood. The receptor set was obtained from a man between 18 and 29 years old with Graves' hyperthyroidism. The CDR3 runs from the conserved cysteine through the conserved F or W. The D gene is left open where the match is weak. Part of the rows lack a size; the others show once, few, many or a class for expanded clones.

D gene	CDR3 length	V gene	clone size	J gene	CDR3 DNA	CDR3 protein
NA	13	TRBV7-3	many	TRBJ1-1	TGTGCCAGCAGCTTACGGGGGAGGACTGAAGCTTTCTTT	CASSLRGRTEAFF
NA	12	TRBV3-1	NA	TRBJ1-3	TGTGCCAGCAGCCAAGGTCGCAGCGCCATATATTTT	CASSQGRSAIYF
TRBD1	14	TRBV12-3/TRBV12-4	few	TRBJ2-7	TGTGCCAGCAGTTTAACCGGGACAGAAGGCGAGCAGTACTTC	CASSLTGTEGEQYF
TRBD2	17	TRBV19	NA	TRBJ2-7	TGTGCCAGTAGCCCTACTAGCGGGAACTCCTACTACGGCGAGCAGTACTTC	CASSPTSGNSYYGEQYF
NA	14	TRBV29-1	NA	TRBJ2-5	TGCAGCGGGGAGGATCGCGGCGGGCAAGAGACCCAGTACTTC	CSGEDRGGQETQYF
NA	15	TRBV12-3/TRBV12-4	NA	TRBJ2-7	TGTGCCAGCCCCCCGGGGCAGGGCAGATCCTACGAGCAGTACTTC	CASPPGQGRSYEQYF
NA	14	TRBV10-3	many	TRBJ2-7	TGTGCCATCAGTGAGTCGGGCAGAGCCTACGAGCAGTACTTC	CAISESGRAYEQYF
TRBD1	15	TRBV19	few	TRBJ2-5	TGTGCCAGTAGTATCGGGGACAGGATTTGGGAGACCCAGTACTTC	CASSIGDRIWETQYF
NA	14	TRBV7-2	many	TRBJ1-4	TGTGCCAGCAGCTTAGTGTACAGAGGTGAAAAACTGTTTTTT	CASSLVYRGEKLFF
NA	15	TRBV9	NA	TRBJ2-7	TGTGCCAGCAGTTCCCCCAGACTAGGGAGCTACGAGCAGTACTTC	CASSSPRLGSYEQYF
NA	11	TRBV11-2	NA	TRBJ1-2	TGTGCCACCCACGCGGTACAGGGCTACACCTTC	CATHAVQGYTF
TRBD1	15	TRBV2	many	TRBJ1-2	TGTGCCAGCAGTGAAGCGCTTCGGAGGGGGCGTGGCTACACCTTC	CASSEALRRGRGYTF
NA	14	TRBV9	NA	TRBJ2-2	TGTGCCAGCGTGTCCCGGGACTTTACCGGGGAGCTGTTTTTT	CASVSRDFTGELFF
TRBD1	15	TRBV15	few	TRBJ2-7	TGTGCCACCAGCAGAGATCATGGGGACAGCTACGAGCAGTACTTC	CATSRDHGDSYEQYF
NA	11	TRBV10-2	many	TRBJ2-2	TGCGCCAGCACCGTAACCGGGGAGCTGTTTTTT	CASTVTGELFF
NA	13	TRBV25-1	NA	TRBJ2-1	TGTGCCAGCATACCAAGCTCCTACAATGAGCAGTTCTTC	CASIPSSYNEQFF
NA	12	TRBV6-5	NA	TRBJ1-1	TGTGCCACAGGAGATTTGAACACTGAAGCTTTCTTT	CATGDLNTEAFF
NA	15	TRBV4-2	NA	TRBJ1-1	TGTGCCAGCAGCCAAGGTCGGGAACCGAACACTGAAGCTTTCTTT	CASSQGREPNTEAFF
NA	15	TRBV9	NA	TRBJ1-1	TGTGCCAGCAGCGCGGGGGGGGGGGCGAACACTGAAGCTTTCTTT	CASSAGGGANTEAFF
NA	14	TRBV3-1	NA	TRBJ1-1	TGTGCCAGCAGCCAAGGCCTGCTAGGGGCTGAAGCTTTCTTT	CASSQGLLGAEAFF
NA	14	TRBV20-1	few	TRBJ1-1	TGCAGTGCTGGCCTACACCCTGCACAACCTGAAGCTTTCTTT	CSAGLHPAQPEAFF
NA	16	TRBV4-1	NA	TRBJ2-7	TGCGCCAGCAGCCAAGCCTGGGGGGACATCCCCTTAGAGCAGTACTTC	CASSQAWGDIPLEQYF
TRBD1	15	TRBV7-9	many	TRBJ2-5	TGTGCCAGCAGCCCGTATGACAGGGAGCAGCAGACCCAGTACTTC	CASSPYDREQQTQYF
NA	15	TRBV6-5	NA	TRBJ1-1	TGTGCCAGCAGTTACGAGCGACACCGAAACACTGAAGCTTTCTTT	CASSYERHRNTEAFF
NA	12	TRBV7-2	NA	TRBJ2-7	TGTACCAGCAGTAAGAGCTCCTACGAGCAGTACTTC	CTSSKSSYEQYF
NA	15	TRBV7-2	few	TRBJ1-6	TGTGCCAGCAGCTTAGATTCGGGGACGACCTCACCCCTCCACTTT	CASSLDSGTTSPLHF
NA	14	TRBV20-1	many	TRBJ2-5	TGCAGTGCTAGTTTAGGACCTCTCCTGGATGACCAGTACTTC	CSASLGPLLDDQYF
TRBD1	15	TRBV6-4	NA	TRBJ2-2	TGTGCCAGCAGTGAACAGGGGGCGCCCACCGGGGAGCTGTTTTTT	CASSEQGAPTGELFF
NA	13	TRBV11-2	NA	TRBJ1-6	TGTGCCAGCAGCTTATCCCGGAATTCACCCCTCCACTTT	CASSLSRNSPLHF